The 3 T cell receptor beta chains given below trace back to one sample, sequenced in a study of graft-versus-host responses after intestinal transplantation. These TCRs' antigens remain unknown. Clones were read by immunoSEQ multiplex PCR, and TCRdb kept only the in-frame ones, dropping some. This repertoire shows around 49,000 clones, around 92% found once; its top ten account for 0.5% to 0.7%. Sample: unstimulated CD4+ T cells sorted from spleen or lymph node cells, taken before transplant. The receptor source for this set is a human donor who was the organ donor for an intestinal transplant.

V usage is TRBV9 and J usage is TRBJ2-5, with a possible D match to TRBD2 (6 bases). The germline CDR1 and CDR2 sequences are SGDLS and YYNGEE. Trimming cost V 3 bases and J 6 bases, with 27 bases left between them. This CDR3 spans 18 amino acids. The CDR3 DNA sequence: TGTGCCAGCAGCGCATCACTCGGTGGGCAGGGAGGAAGAAAGACCCAGTACTTC. Its protein product is CASSASLGGQGGRKTQYF.

The chain employs TRBV14 and TRBJ2-5; D remains ambiguous. The V gene's germline CDR1 is SGHDN and CDR2 FVKESK. The CDR3 has 13 amino acids. Trimming removed 5 bases from V and 1 base from J, with 8 bases in between. The CDR3 reads CASSGSFQETQYF. As DNA, the CDR3 is TGTGCCAGCAGCGGCAGTTTCCAAGAGACCCAGTACTTC.

The chain carries TRBV10-1 and TRBJ1-3; no definite D call. The germline CDR1 and CDR2 sequences are WNHNN and SYGVQD (reference sequence). V was clipped by 8 bases and J by 6 bases, with 20 bases between them. The CDR3 loop spans 15 amino acids. The CDR3 is CASQKRGKEENTIYF. CDR3 in DNA: TGCGCCAGCCAGAAGAGAGGGAAGGAGGAAAACACCATATATTTT.